This T cell receptor (beta chain) was retrieved from a study of human T cells and chemical hapten exposure. At the level of the study: DPC (0.01%) was patch tested on the upper back and read at 6 days. Yields of TCR per sample differed, chiefly owing to small differences in pooled library volume.

A few counts support this clonotype. The antigen remains undetermined. Study observations and caveats: Donors were affected by alopecia, so their immune reaction might vary from that of healthy individuals.

The time point: patch test 2, 6 weeks after DPC sensitization. Noted treatment: therapeutic diphenylcyclopropenone sensitization with weekly scalp DPC. Germline CDR1 is SGHRS and CDR2 is YFSETQ. The CDR3 totals 15 residues. V shed 6 bases and J shed 0 bases, with 14 bases lying between them. TCRdb redid the calling of the RACE reads with MiXCR, one entry per CDR3 protein. The sample holds 80,000 to 95,000 distinct CDR3 sequences; approximately 10% are singletons and the top ten take roughly 2.2%. The chain uses TRBV5-1 and TRBJ2-3; D perhaps matches TRBD1 (6 bases). The sample consisted of whole blood, taken in connection with sensitization to the hapten diphenylcyclopropenone (DPC). The clonotype was recovered from a man between 35 and 55 years old with alopecia areata. Some clones in this sample may be carry-over from other donors' samples. The CDR3 loop reads CASNKGGSSTDTQYF. CDR3 sequence (DNA): TGCGCCAGCAATAAAGGGGGATCGAGCACAGATACGCAGTATTTT.